This T cell receptor (beta chain) stems from a study of blood T cell repertoires in COVID-19. Background on the study: Both acute and convalescent COVID-19 samples were obtained from the United States, Italy and Spain. Sample material is recorded as cDNA or gDNA derived from T cells, B-cell-depleted T cells, or PBMCs.

Losses at the gene ends were 3 bases for V and 9 bases for J; bases not matched to a gene: 6. CDR3 length: 15 residues. Germline CDR1 is SGDLS and CDR2 is YYNGEE. As originally analysed: By means of reference gene primer amplification, nucleated cell counts were estimated. TCRdb's copy holds only in-frame clones and misses some; the assay was immunoSEQ multiplex PCR. Clonal size and the V and J genes are those of that table, whereas D and trimming came from the DNA. This sample has over 120,000 clones, with approximately 80% found just once. The source is a human donor in a cohort sampled during active COVID-19. V and J are TRBV9 and TRBJ2-1, with 13 bases identical to TRBD2. Source material: peripheral blood. The CDR3 bases are TGTGCCAGCAGCGCTACTAGCGGGGGGGTCTTTGAGCAGTTCTTC. Translated: CASSATSGGVFEQFF. The full variable domain, its missing parts supplied by reference TRBV9 and TRBJ2-1, is DSGVTQTPKHLITATGQRVTLRCSPRSGDLSVYWYQQSLDQGLQFLIQYYNGEERAKGNILERFSAQQFPDLHSELNLSSLELGDSALYFCASSATSGGVFEQFFGPGTRLTVL.